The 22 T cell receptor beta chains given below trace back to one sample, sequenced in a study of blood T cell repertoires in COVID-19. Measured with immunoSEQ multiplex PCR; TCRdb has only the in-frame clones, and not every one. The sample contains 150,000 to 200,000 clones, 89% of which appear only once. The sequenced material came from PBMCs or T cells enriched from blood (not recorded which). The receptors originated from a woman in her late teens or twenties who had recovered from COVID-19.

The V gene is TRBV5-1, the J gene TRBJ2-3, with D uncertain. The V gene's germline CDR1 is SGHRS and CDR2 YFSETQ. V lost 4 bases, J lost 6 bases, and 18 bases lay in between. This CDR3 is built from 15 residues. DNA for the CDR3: TGCGCCAGCAGCAACCCAAGTCGGGTCGCTGATACGCAGTATTTT. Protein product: CASSNPSRVADTQYF.

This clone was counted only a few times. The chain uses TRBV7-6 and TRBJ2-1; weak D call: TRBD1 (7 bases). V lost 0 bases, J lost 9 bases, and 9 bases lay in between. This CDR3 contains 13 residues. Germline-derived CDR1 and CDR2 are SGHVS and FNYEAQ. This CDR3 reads CASSLAEGAEQFF. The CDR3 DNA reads TGTGCCAGCAGCTTAGCGGAGGGGGCTGAGCAGTTCTTC.

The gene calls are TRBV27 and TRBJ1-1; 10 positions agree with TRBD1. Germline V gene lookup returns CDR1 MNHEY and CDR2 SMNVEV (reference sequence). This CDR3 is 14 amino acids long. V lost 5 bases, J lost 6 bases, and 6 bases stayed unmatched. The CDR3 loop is CASSEDRGLAEAFF. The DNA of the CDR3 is TGTGCCAGCAGTGAAGACAGGGGGCTCGCTGAAGCTTTCTTT.

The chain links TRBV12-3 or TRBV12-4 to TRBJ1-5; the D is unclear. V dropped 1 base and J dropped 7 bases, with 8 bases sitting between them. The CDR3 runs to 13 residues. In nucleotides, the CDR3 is TGTGCCAGCAGTTTAGGCGGGGAGCAGCCCCAGCATTTT. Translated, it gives CASSLGGEQPQHF.

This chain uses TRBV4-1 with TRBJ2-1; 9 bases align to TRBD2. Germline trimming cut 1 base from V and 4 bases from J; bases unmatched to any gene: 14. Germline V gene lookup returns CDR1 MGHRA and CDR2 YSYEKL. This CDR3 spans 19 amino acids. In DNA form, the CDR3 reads TGCGCCAGCAGCCAAGGTTTTAGCGGGAGTAATGGTCCGTACAATGAGCAGTTCTTC. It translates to CASSQGFSGSNGPYNEQFF.

The CDR3 DNA follows: TGTGCCAGTAGTATAGTGGCTCGGGACAATCTTAACTATGGCTACACCTTC. This codes for CASSIVARDNLNYGYTF. The chain couples TRBV19 to TRBJ1-2; the D gene is possibly TRBD1 (6 bases). The CDR3 length is 17 residues. Germline V CDR1 and CDR2: LNHDA, SQIVND (reference sequence). V lost 1 base and J lost 1, with 16 bases in between.

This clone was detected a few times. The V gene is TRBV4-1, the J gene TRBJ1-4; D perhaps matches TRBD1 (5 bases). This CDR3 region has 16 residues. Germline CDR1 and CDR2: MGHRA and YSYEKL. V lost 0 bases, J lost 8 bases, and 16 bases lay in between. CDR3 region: CASSQEVAGLGEKLFF. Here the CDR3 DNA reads TGCGCCAGCAGCCAAGAAGTAGCAGGGTTGGGGGAAAAACTGTTTTTT.

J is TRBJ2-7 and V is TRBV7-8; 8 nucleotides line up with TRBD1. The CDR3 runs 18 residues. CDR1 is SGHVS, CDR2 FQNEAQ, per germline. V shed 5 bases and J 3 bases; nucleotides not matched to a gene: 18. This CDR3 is CASSLTGQGWSMVYEQYF. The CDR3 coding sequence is TGTGCCAGCAGCCTTACAGGACAGGGATGGTCTATGGTCTACGAGCAGTACTTC. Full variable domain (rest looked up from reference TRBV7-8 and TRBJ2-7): GAGVSQSPRYKVAKRGQDVALRCDPISGHVSLFWYQQALGQGPEFLTYFQNEAQLDKSGLPSDRFFAERPEGSVSTLKIQRTQQEDSAVYLCASSLTGQGWSMVYEQYFGPGTRLTVT.

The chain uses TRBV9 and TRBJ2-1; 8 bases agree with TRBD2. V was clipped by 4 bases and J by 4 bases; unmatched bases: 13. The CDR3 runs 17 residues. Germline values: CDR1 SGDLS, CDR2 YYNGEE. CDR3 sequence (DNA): TGTGCCAGCAGCCCTACTCCCTCTCGCGGGAGGTACAATGAGCAGTTCTTC. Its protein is CASSPTPSRGRYNEQFF. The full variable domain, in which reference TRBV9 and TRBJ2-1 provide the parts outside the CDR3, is DSGVTQTPKHLITATGQRVTLRCSPRSGDLSVYWYQQSLDQGLQFLIQYYNGEERAKGNILERFSAQQFPDLHSELNLSSLELGDSALYFCASSPTPSRGRYNEQFFGPGTRLTVL.

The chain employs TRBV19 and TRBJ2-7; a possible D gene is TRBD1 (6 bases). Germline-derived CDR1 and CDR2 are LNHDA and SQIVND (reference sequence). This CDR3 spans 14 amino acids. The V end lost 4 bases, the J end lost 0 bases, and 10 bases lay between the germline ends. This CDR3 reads CASSTDSNSYEQYF. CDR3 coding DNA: TGTGCCAGTAGTACGGACAGTAACTCCTACGAGCAGTACTTC.

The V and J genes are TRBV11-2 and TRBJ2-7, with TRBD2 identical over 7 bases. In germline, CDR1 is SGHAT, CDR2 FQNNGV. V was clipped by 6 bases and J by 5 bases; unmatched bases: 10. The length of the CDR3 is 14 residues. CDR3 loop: CASRIGDYSNEQYF. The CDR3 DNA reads TGTGCCAGCAGAATAGGGGACTATTCAAACGAGCAGTACTTC.

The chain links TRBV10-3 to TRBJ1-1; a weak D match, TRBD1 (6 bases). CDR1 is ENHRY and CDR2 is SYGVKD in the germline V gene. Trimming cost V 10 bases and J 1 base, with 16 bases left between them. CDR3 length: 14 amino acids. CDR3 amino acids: CATMENRENTEAFF. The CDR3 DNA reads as TGTGCCACCATGGAGAACAGGGAGAACACTGAAGCTTTCTTT.

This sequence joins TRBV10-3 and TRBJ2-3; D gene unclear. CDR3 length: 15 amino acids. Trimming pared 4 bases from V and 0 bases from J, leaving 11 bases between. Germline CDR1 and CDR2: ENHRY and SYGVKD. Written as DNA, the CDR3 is TGTGCCATCAGTGCTGAGGTGGTTAGCACAGATACGCAGTATTTT. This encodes CAISAEVVSTDTQYF.

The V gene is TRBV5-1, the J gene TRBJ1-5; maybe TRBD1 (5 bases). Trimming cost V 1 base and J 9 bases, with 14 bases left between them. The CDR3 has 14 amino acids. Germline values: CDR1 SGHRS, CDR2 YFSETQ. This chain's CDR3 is CASSLRAAQGPQHF. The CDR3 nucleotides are TGCGCCAGCAGCTTGAGGGCAGCCCAGGGGCCCCAGCATTTT. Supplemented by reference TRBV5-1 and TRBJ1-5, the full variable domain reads KAGVTQTPRYLIKTRGQQVTLSCSPISGHRSVSWYQQTPGQGLQFLFEYFSETQRNKGNFPGRFSGRQFSNSRSEMNVSTLELGDSALYLCASSLRAAQGPQHFGDGTRLSIL.

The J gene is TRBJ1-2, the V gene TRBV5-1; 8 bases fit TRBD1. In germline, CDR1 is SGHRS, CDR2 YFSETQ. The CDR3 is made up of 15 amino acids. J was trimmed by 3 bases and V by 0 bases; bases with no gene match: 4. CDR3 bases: TGCGCCAGCAGCTTGGCCGGGGGACAGGACTATGGCTACACCTTC. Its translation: CASSLAGGQDYGYTF.

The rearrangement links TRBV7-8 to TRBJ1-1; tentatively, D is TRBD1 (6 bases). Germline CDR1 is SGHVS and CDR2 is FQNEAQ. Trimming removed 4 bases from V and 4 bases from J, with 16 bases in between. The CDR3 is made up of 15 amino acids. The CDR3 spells CASSSRPTGTTEAFF. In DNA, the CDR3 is TGTGCCAGCAGCTCTAGACCCACAGGGACCACTGAAGCTTTCTTT.

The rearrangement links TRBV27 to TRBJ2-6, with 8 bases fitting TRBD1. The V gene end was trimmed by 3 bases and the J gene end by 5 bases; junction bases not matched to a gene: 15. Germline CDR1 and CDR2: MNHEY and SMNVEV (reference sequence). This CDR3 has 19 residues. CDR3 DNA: TGTGCCAGCAGTTTGGGTCTGACAGGGGATTTGCGTAGGGCCAACGTCCTGACTTTC. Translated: CASSLGLTGDLRRANVLTF.

The CDR3 sequence is CASSLTSGSSYEQYF. The CDR3 DNA sequence: TGTGCCAGCAGCCTGACTAGCGGGTCCTCCTACGAGCAGTACTTC. The chain joins TRBV7-2 to TRBJ2-7, with 10 bases fitting TRBD2. V shed 5 bases, J shed 0 bases, and the junction held 4 bases outside the gene matches. Germline V lookup: CDR1 SGHTA, CDR2 FQGNSA. CDR3 length: 15 amino acids. Full variable domain (rest looked up from reference TRBV7-2 and TRBJ2-7): GAGVSQSPSNKVTEKGKDVELRCDPISGHTALYWYRQSLGQGLEFLIYFQGNSAPDKSGLPSDRFSAERTGGSVSTLTIQRTQQEDSAVYLCASSLTSGSSYEQYFGPGTRLTVT.

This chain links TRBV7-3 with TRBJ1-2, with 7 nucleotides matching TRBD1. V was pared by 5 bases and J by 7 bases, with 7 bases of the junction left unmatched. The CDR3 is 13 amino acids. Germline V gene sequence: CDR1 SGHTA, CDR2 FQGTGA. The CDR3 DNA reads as TGTGCCAGCAGCACCAAGACAGGGATTGGCTACACCTTC. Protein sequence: CASSTKTGIGYTF.

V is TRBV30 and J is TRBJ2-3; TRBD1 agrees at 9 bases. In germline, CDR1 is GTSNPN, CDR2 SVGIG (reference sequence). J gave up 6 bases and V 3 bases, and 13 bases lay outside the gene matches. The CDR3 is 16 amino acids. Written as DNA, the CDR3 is TGTGCCTGGAGGCTGTACCGGGACAGGGTACCCGATACGCAGTATTTT. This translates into CAWRLYRDRVPDTQYF.

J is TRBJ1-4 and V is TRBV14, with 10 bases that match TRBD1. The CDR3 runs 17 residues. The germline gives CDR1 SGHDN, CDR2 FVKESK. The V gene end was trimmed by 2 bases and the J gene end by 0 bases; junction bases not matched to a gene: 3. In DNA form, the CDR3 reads TGTGCCAGCAGCCAAAGGGACAGGGGACCAACTAATGAAAAACTGTTTTTT. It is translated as CASSQRDRGPTNEKLFF. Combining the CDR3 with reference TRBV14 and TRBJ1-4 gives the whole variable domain EAGVTQFPSHSVIEKGQTVTLRCDPISGHDNLYWYRRVMGKEIKFLLHFVKESKQDESGMPNNRFLAERTGGTYSTLKVQPAELEDSGVYFCASSQRDRGPTNEKLFFGSGTQLSVL.

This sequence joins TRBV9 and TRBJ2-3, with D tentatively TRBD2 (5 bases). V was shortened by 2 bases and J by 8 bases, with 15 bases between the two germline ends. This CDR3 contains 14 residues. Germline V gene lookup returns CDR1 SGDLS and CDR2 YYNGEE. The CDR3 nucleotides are TGTGCCAGCAGCGTCTCGGCCTACGAGGGTACGCAGTATTTT. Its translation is CASSVSAYEGTQYF.